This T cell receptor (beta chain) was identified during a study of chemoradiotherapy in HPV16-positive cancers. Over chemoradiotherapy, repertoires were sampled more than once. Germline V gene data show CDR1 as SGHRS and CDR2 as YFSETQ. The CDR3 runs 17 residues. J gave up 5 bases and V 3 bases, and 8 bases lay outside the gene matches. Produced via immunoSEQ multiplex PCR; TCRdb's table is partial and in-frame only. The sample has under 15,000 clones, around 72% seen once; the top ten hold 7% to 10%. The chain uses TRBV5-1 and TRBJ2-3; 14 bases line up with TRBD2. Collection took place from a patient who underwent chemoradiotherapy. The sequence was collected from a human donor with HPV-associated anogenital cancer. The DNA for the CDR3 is TGCGCCAGCAGCTCGGGACTAGCGGGAGAGTCTGGAGATACGCAGTATTTT. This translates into CASSSGLAGESGDTQYF. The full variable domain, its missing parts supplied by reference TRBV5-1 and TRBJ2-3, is KAGVTQTPRYLIKTRGQQVTLSCSPISGHRSVSWYQQTPGQGLQFLFEYFSETQRNKGNFPGRFSGRQFSNSRSEMNVSTLELGDSALYLCASSSGLAGESGDTQYFGPGTRLTVL.